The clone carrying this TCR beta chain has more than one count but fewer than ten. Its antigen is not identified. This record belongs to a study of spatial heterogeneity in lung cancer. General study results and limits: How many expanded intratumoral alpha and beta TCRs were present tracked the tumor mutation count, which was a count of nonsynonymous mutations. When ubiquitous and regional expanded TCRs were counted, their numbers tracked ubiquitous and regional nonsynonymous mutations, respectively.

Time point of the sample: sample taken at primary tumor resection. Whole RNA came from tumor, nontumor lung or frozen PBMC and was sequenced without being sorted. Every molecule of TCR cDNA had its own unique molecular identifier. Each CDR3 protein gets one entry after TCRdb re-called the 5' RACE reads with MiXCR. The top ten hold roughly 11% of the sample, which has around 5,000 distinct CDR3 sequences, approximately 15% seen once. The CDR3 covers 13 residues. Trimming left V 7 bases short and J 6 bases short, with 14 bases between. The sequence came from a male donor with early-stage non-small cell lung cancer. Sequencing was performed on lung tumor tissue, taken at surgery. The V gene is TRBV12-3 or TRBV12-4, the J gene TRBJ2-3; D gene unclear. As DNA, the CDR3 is TGTGCCAGCACTGAGTTGCAAGGTGATACGCAGTATTTT. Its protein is CASTELQGDTQYF.